This T cell receptor (beta chain) was observed in a study of technical replicates of blood from a few donors. The CDR3 has 15 amino acids. Trimming cost V 6 bases and J 1 base, with 13 bases left between them. Germline V gene lookup returns CDR1 MDHEN and CDR2 SYDVKM. This clone was detected only once. Data came from immunoSEQ multiplex PCR; TCRdb stores just in-frame clones and leaves some out. This repertoire shows around 76,000 clones, over 80% found once; its top ten account for approximately 0.3%. The genes are TRBV28 and TRBJ2-1, with D maybe TRBD1 (6 bases). The sequencing input was T cells isolated from PBMCs. The source of this sequence is a human donor in good health. CDR3 loop: CASSLGARSYNEQFF. The CDR3 DNA reads as TGTGCCAGCAGCCTGGGGGCCCGATCCTACAATGAGCAGTTCTTC.